This TCR beta chain was recovered during a study of T-cell reconstitution after alpha-beta-depleted transplantation in children. Using unique molecular identifiers, the investigators prepared the TCRbeta library. TCRdb re-analysed the PCR reads in MiXCR, keeping a single row per CDR3 protein. The sample includes about 610,000 distinct CDR3 sequences, over 9.5% of them seen just once. The germline gives CDR1 DFQATT, CDR2 SNEGSKA (reference sequence). This CDR3 is 15 amino acids long. The V and J ends lost 4 bases and 0 bases respectively, with 12 bases between them. This clonotype has only a few counts.

This chain connects TRBV20-1 to TRBJ2-2; D is undetermined. Sequenced here: PBMCs from the stem cell graft donor, sampled from the stem cell graft. This receptor was obtained from a human donor who donated a stem cell graft to a child with acute myeloid leukemia. CDR3 sequence reads: CSATSRAANTGELFF. The CDR3 DNA reads TGCAGTGCTACGTCTAGAGCCGCGAACACCGGGGAGCTGTTTTTT.